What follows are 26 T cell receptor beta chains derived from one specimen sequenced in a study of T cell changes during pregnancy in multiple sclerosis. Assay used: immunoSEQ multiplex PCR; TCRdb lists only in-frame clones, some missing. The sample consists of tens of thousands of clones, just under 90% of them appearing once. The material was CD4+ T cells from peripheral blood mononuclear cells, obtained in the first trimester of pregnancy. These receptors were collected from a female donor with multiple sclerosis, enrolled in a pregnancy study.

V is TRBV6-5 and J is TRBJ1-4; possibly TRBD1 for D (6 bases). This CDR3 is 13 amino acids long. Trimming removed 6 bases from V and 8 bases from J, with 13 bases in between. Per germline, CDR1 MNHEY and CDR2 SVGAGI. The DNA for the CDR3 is TGTGCCAGCAGGCTTTGGACAGTCGAAAAACTGTTTTTT. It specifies CASRLWTVEKLFF.

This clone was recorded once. This chain's CDR3 is CASSAHGQGATEAFF. CDR3 nucleotide sequence: TGCGCCAGCAGTGCACACGGACAGGGGGCGACTGAAGCTTTCTTT. The chain joins TRBV5-1 to TRBJ1-1; TRBD1 matches at 11 bases. CDR1 SGHRS and CDR2 YFSETQ come from the germline V gene. After removal of 5 bases from V and 5 bases from J, the junction contained 8 bases not matched to a gene. This CDR3 has 15 amino acids.

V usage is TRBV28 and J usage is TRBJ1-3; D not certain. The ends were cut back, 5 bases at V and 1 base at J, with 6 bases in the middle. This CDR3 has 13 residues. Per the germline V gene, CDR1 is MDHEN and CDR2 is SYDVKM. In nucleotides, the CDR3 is TGTGCCAGCAGTGCGGGGTCTGGAAACACCATATATTTT. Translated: CASSAGSGNTIYF.

CDR3 region: CASSLTGIADTQYF. CDR3 coding DNA: TGTGCCAGCAGCTTGACAGGGATCGCAGATACGCAGTATTTT. The genes are TRBV5-5 and TRBJ2-3; TRBD1 is a possible D gene (6 bases). The germline CDR1 and CDR2 sequences are SGHKS and YYEKEE (reference sequence). This CDR3 has 14 amino acids. V dropped 1 base and J dropped 4 bases, with 10 bases sitting between them.

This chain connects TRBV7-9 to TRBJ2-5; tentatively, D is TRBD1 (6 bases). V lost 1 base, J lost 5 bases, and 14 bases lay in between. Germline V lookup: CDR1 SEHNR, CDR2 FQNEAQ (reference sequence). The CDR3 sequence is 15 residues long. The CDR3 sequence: CASSLGDRIVETQYF. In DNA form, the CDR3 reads TGTGCCAGCAGCTTAGGAGACAGGATCGTGGAGACCCAGTACTTC.

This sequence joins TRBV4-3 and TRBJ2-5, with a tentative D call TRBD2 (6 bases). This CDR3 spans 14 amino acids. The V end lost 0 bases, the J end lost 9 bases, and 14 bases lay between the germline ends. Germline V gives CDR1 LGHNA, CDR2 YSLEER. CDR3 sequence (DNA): TGCGCCAGCAGCCAAGATGGCGGAGGGGTCGCCCAGTACTTC. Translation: CASSQDGGGVAQYF.

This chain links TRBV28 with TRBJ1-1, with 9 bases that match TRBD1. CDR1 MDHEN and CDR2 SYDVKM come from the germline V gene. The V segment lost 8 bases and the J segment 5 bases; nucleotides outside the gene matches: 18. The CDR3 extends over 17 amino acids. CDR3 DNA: TGTGCCAGCCCCCCACGGACAGGGGTGGGGGTAGAGACTGAAGCTTTCTTT. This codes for CASPPRTGVGVETEAFF. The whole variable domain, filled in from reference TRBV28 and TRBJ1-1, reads DVKVTQSSRYLVKRTGEKVFLECVQDMDHENMFWYRQDPGLGLRLIYFSYDVKMKEKGDIPEGYSVSREKKERFSLILESASTNQTSMYLCASPPRTGVGVETEAFFGQGTRLTVV.

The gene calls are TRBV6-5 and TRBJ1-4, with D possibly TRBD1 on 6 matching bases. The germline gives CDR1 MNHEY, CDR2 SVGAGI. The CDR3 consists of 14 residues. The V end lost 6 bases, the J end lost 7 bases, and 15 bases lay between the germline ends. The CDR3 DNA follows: TGTGCCAGCAGCACAGGGAGTTGGGGTGAAAAACTGTTTTTT. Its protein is CASSTGSWGEKLFF.

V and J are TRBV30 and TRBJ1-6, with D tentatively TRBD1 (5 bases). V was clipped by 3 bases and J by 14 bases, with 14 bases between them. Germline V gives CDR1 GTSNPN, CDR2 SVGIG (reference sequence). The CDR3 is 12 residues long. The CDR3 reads CAWSLGTATLHF. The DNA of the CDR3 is TGTGCCTGGAGCCTCGGGACTGCTACCCTCCACTTT. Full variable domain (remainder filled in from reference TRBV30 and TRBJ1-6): SQTIHQWPATLVQPVGSPLSLECTVEGTSNPNLYWYRQAAGRGLQLLFYSVGIGQISSEVPQNLSASRPQDRQFILSSKKLLLSDSGFYLCAWSLGTATLHFGNGTRLTVT.

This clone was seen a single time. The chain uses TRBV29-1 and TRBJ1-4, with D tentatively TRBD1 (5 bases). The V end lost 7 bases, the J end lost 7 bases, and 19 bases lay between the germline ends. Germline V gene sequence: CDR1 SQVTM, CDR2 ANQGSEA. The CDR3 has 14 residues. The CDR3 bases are TGCAGCGCTTCGGGGTCAGGGAGGAGTGAAAAACTGTTTTTT. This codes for CSASGSGRSEKLFF.

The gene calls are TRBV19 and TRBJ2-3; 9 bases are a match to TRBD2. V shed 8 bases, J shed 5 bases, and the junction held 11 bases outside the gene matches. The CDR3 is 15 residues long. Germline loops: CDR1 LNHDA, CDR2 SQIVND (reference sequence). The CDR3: CASRQYSGGIDTQYF. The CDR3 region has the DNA TGTGCCAGTCGACAATATAGCGGGGGAATAGATACGCAGTATTTT. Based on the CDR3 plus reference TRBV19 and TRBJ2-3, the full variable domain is DGGITQSPKYLFRKEGQNVTLSCEQNLNHDAMYWYRQDPGQGLRLIYYSQIVNDFQKGDIAEGYSVSREKKESFPLTVTSAQKNPTAFYLCASRQYSGGIDTQYFGPGTRLTVL.

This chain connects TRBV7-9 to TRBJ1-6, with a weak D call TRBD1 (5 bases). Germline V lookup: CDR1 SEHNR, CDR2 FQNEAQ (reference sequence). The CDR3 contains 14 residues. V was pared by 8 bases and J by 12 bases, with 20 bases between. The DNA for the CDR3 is TGTGCCAGCGGTTCTGGGGGGTTTCGGGGACCCCTCCACTTT. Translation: CASGSGGFRGPLHF. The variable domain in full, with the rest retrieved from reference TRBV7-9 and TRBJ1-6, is DTGVSQNPRHKITKRGQNVTFRCDPISEHNRLYWYRQTLGQGPEFLTYFQNEAQLEKSRLLSDRFSAERPKGSFSTLEIQRTEQGDSAMYLCASGSGGFRGPLHFGNGTRLTVT.

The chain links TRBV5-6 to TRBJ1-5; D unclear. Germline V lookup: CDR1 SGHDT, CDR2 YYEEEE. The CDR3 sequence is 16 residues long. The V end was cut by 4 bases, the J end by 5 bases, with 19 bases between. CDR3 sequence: CASSRKQFPYHQPQHF. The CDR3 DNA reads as TGTGCCAGCAGCCGGAAACAGTTCCCTTATCATCAGCCCCAGCATTTT.

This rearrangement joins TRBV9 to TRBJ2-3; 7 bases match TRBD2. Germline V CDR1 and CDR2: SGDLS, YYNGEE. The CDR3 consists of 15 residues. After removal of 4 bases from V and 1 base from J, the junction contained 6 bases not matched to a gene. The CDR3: CASSRSGEGTDTQYF. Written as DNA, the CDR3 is TGTGCCAGCAGCCGGAGCGGGGAGGGCACAGATACGCAGTATTTT.

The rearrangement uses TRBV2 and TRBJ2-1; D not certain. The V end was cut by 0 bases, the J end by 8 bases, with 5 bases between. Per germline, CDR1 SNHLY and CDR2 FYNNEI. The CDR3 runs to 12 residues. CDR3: CASSEAFYEQFF. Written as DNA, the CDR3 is TGTGCCAGCAGTGAAGCCTTCTATGAGCAGTTCTTC. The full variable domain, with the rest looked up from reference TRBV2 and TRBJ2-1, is EPEVTQTPSHQVTQMGQEVILRCVPISNHLYFYWYRQILGQKVEFLVSFYNNEISEKSEIFDDQFSVERPDGSNFTLKIRSTKLEDSAMYFCASSEAFYEQFFGPGTRLTVL.

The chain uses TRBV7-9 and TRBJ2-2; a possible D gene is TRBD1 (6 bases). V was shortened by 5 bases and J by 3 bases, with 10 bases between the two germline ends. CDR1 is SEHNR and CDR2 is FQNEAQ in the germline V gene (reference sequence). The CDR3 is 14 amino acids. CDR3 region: CASSLGQDTGELFF. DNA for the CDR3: TGTGCCAGCAGCCTGGGACAAGACACCGGGGAGCTGTTTTTT.

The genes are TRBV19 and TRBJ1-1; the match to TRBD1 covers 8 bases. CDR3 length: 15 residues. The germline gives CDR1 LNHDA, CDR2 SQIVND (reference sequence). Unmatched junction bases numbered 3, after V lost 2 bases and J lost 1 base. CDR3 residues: CASSIRTGTNTEAFF. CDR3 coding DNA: TGTGCCAGTAGTATAAGGACAGGGACGAACACTGAAGCTTTCTTT.

The chain's CDR3 is CASRPQGLENTEAFF. The CDR3 DNA follows: TGTGCCAGCAGGCCACAGGGCTTGGAGAACACTGAAGCTTTCTTT. The J gene is TRBJ1-1, the V gene TRBV11-3; possible D gene TRBD1, 6 bases. Between the trimmed V and J ends, which lost 6 bases and 1 base, there was a span of 15 bases. Looked up from germline, CDR1 is SGHNT and CDR2 is YENEEA. CDR3 size: 15 residues.

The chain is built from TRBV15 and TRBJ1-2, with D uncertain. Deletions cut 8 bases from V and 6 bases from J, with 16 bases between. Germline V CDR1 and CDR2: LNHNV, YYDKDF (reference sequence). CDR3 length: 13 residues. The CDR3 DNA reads TGTGCCACCCGATCGGCGGGTGTTGATGGCTACACCTTC. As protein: CATRSAGVDGYTF. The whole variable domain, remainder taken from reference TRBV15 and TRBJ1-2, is DAMVIQNPRYQVTQFGKPVTLSCSQTLNHNVMYWYQQKSSQAPKLLFHYYDKDFNNEADTPDNFQSRRPNTSFCFLDIRSPGLGDTAMYLCATRSAGVDGYTFGSGTRLTVV.

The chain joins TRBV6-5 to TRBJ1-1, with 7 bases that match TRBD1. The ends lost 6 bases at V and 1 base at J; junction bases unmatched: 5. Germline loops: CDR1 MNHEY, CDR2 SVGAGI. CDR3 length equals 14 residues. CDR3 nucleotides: TGTGCCAGCAGCCTGGACAGGCGGAACACTGAAGCTTTCTTT. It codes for CASSLDRRNTEAFF.

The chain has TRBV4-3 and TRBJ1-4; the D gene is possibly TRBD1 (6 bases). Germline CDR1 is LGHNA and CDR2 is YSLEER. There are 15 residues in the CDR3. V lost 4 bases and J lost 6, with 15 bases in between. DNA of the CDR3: TGCGCCAGCAGCCTCGGACAGACTGGAGATGAAAAACTGTTTTTT. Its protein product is CASSLGQTGDEKLFF.

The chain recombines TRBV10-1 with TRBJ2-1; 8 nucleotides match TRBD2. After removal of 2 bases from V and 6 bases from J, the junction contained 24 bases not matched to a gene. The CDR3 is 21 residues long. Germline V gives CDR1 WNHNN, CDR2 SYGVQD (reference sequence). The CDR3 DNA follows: TGCGCCAGCAGTGAGCCTTTTGCGGGGGGCGCCGAGACCAGCAGCCCCAATGAGCAGTTCTTC. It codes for CASSEPFAGGAETSSPNEQFF.

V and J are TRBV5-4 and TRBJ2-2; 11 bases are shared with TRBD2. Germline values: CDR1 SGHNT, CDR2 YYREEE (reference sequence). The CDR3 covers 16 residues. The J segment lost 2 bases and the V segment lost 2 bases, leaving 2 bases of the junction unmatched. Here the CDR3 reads CASSLTSGRNTGELFF. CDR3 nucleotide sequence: TGTGCCAGCAGCTTAACTAGCGGGAGAAACACCGGGGAGCTGTTTTTT.

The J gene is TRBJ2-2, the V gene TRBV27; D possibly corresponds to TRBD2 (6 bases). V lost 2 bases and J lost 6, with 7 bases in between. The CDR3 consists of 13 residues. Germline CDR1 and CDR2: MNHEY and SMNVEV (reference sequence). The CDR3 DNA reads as TGTGCCAGCAGTTTACCGGGGGCCGGGGAGCTGTTTTTT. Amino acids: CASSLPGAGELFF.

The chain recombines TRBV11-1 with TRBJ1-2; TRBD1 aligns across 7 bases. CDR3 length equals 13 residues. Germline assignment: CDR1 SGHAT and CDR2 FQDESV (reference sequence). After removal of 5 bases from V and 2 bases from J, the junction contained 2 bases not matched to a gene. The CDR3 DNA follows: TGTGCCAGCAGCCTGGGACAGAACTATGGCTACACCTTC. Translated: CASSLGQNYGYTF.

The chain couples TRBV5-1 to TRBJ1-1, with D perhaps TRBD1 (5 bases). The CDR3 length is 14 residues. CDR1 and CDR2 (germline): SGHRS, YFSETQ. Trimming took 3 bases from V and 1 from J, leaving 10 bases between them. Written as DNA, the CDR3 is TGCGCCAGCAGCTCAGCCGGGGGGAACACTGAAGCTTTCTTT. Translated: CASSSAGGNTEAFF.